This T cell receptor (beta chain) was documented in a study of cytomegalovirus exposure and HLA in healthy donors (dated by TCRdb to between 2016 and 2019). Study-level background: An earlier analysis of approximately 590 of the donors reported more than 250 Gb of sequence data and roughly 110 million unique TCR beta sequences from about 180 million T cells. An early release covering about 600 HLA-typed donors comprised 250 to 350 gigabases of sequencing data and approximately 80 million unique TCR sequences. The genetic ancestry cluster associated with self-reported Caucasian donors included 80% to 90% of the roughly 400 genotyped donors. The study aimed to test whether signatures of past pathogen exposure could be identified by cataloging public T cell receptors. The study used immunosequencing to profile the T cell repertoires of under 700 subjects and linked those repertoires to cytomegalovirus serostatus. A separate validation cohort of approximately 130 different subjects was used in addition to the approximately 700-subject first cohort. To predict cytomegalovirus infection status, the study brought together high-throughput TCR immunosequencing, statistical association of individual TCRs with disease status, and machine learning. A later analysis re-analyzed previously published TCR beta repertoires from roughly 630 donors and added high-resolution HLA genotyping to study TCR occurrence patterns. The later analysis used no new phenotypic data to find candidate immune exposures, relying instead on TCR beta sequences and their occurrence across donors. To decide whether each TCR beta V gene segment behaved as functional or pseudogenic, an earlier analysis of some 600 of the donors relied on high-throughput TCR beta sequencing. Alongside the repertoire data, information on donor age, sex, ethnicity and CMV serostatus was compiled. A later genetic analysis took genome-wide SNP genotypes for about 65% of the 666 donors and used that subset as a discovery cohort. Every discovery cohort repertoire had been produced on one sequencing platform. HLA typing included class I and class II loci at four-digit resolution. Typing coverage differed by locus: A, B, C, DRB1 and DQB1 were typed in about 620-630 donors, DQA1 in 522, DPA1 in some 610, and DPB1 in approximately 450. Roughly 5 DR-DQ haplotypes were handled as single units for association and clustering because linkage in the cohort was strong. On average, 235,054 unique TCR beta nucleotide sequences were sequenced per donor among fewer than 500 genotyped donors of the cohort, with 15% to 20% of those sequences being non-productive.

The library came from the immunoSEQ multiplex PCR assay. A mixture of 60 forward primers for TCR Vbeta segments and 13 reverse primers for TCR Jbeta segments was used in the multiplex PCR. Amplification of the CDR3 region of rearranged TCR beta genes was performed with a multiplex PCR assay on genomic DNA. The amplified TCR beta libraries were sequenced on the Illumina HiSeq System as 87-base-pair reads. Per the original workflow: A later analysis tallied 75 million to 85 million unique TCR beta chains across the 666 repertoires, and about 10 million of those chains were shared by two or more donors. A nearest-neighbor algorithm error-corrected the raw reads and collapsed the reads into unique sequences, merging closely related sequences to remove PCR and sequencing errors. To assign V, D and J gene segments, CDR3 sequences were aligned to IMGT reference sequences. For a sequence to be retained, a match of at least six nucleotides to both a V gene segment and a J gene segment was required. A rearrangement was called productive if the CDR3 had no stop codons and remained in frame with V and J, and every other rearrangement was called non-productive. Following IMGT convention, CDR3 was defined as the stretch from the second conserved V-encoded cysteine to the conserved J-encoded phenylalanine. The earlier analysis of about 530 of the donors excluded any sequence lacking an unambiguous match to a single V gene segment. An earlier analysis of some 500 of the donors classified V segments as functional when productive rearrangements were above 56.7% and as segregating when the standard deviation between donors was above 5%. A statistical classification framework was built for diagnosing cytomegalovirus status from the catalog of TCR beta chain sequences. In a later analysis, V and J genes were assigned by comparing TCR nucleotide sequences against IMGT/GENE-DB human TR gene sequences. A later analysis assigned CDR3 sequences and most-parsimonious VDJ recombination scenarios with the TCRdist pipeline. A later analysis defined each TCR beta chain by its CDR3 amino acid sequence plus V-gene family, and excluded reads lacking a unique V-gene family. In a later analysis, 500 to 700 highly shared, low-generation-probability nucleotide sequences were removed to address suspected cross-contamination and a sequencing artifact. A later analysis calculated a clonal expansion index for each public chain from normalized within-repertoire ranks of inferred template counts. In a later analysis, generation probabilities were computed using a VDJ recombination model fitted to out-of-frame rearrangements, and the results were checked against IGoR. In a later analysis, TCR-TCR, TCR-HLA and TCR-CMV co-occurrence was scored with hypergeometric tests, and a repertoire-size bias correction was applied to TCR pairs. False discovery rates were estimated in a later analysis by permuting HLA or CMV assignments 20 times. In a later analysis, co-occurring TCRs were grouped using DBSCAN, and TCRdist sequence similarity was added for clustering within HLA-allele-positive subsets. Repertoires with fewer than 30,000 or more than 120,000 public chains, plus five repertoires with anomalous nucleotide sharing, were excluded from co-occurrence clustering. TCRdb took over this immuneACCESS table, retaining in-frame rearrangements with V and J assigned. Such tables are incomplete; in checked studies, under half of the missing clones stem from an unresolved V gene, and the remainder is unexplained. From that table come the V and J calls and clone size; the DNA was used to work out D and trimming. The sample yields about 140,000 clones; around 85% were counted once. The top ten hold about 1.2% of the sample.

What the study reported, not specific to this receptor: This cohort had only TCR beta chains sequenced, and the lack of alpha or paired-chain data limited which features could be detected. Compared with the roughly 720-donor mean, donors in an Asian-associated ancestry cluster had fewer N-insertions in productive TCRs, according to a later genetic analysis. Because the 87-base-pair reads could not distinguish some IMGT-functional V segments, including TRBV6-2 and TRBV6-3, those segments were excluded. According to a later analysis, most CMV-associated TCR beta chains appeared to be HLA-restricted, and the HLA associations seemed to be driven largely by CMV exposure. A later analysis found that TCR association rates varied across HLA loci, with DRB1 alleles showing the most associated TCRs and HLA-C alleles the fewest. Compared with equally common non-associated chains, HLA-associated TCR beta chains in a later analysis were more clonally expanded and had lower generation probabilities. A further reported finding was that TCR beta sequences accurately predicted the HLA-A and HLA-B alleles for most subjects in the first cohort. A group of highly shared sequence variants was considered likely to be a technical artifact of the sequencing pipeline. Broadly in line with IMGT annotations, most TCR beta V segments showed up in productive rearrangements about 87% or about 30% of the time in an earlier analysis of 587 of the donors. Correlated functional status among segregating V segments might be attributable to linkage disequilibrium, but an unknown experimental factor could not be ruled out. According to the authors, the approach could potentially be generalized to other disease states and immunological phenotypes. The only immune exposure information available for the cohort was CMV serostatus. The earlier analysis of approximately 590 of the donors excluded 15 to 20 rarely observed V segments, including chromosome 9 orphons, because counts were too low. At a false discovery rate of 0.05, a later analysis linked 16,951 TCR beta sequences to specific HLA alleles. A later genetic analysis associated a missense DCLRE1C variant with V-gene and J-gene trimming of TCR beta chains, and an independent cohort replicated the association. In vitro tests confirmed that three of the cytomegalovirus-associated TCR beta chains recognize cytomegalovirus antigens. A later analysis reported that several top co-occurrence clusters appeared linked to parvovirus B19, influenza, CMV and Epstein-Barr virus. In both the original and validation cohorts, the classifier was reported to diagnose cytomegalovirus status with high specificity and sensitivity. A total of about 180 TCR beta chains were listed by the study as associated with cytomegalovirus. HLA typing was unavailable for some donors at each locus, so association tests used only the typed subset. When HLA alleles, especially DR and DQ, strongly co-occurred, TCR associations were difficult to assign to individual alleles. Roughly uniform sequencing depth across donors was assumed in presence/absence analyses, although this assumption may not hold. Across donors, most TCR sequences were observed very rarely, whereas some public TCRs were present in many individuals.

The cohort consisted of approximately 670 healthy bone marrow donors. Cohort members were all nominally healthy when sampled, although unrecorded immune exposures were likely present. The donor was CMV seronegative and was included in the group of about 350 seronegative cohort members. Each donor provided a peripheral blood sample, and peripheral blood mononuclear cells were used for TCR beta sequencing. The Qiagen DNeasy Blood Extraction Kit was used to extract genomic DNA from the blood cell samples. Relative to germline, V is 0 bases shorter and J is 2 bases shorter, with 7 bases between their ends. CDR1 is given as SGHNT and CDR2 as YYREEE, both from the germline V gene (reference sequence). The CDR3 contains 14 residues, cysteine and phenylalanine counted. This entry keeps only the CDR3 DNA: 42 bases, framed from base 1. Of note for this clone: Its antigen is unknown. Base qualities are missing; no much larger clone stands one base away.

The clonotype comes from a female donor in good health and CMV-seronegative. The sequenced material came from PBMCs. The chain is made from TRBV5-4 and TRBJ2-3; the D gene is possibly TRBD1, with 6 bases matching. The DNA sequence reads TGTGCCAGCAGCTTGGGACAGGTCACAGATACGCAGTATTTT. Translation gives CASSLGQVTDTQYF.